One sample yielded the 10 T cell receptor beta chains listed below, sequenced in a study of CD8 T cells in Susac syndrome. cDNA came from roughly 0.5 to 1 ug RNA primed by random hexamers. TCRdb itself ran the immunoSEQ multiplex PCR reads through MiXCR, one entry per CDR3 protein. This sample has about 130,000 distinct CDR3 sequences, with about 95% found just once. Sequencing was done on a sample of CD4+ T cells from PBMCs. These receptors all stem from a human donor in good health.

V gene TRBV28 combines with J gene TRBJ1-1, with D possibly TRBD1 on 5 matching bases. This CDR3 is 14 amino acids long. V was shortened by 8 bases and J by 5 bases, with 18 bases between the two germline ends. Germline CDR1 and CDR2: MDHEN and SYDVKM. Here the CDR3 DNA reads TGTGCCAGCGCATTGTACCAGGGCGGGACTGAAGCTTTCTTT. This codes for CASALYQGGTEAFF.

The chain links TRBV28 to TRBJ2-7; TRBD1 matches 9 bases. V trimming: 6 bases; J trimming: 7 bases; junction bases outside the gene matches: 10. CDR1 and CDR2 from the germline V gene are MDHEN and SYDVKM. CDR3 length: 14 residues. The CDR3 here is CASRPTGQGGEQYF. CDR3 coding DNA: TGTGCCAGCAGGCCTACGGGACAGGGTGGGGAGCAGTACTTC.

The CDR3 DNA reads as TGTGCCAGCAGCCCCCTTACGGGAGGGACAGATACGCAGTATTTT. This translates into CASSPLTGGTDTQYF. V and J are TRBV3-1 and TRBJ2-3; TRBD2 agrees at 8 bases. Germline V lookup: CDR1 LGHDT, CDR2 YNNKEL (reference sequence). The CDR3 spans 15 residues. V was clipped by 4 bases and J by 3 bases; unmatched bases: 6.

In its sample, this clonotype was seen a few times. The V and J genes are TRBV5-4 and TRBJ2-3; no clear D. There are 12 residues in the CDR3. The germline V gene has CDR1 SGHNT and CDR2 YYREEE (reference sequence). Between the trimmed V and J ends, which lost 0 bases and 2 bases, there was a span of 1 base. CDR3 DNA: TGTGCCAGCAGCTTGGACACAGATACGCAGTATTTT. Translation gives CASSLDTDTQYF.

This rearrangement joins TRBV28 to TRBJ2-1; 13 nucleotides align to TRBD2. CDR1 and CDR2 from the germline V gene are MDHEN and SYDVKM. This CDR3 is built from 13 residues. Trimming cost V 5 bases and J 14 bases; bases outside gene matches: 6. In nucleotides, the CDR3 is TGTGCCAGCAGTAAACTAGCGGGAGGGCCTGAGTTCTTC. It is translated as CASSKLAGGPEFF.

J is TRBJ2-1 and V is TRBV5-1; TRBD2 matches at 8 bases. Germline V lookup: CDR1 SGHRS, CDR2 YFSETQ. V lost 3 bases and J lost 6; bases outside the gene matches: 14. The CDR3 is 17 residues long. This CDR3 reads CASSSFPGLERSNEQFF. As DNA, the CDR3 is TGCGCCAGCAGCTCTTTCCCGGGACTAGAGAGGAGCAATGAGCAGTTCTTC.

This sequence joins TRBV5-5 and TRBJ2-2, with D uncertain. V was shortened by 2 bases and J by 3 bases, with 8 bases between the two germline ends. There are 14 residues in the CDR3. Germline lookup yields CDR1 SGHKS and CDR2 YYEKEE (reference sequence). CDR3 sequence (DNA): TGTGCCAGCAGCTTCGTCGACTACACCGGGGAGCTGTTTTTT. It codes for CASSFVDYTGELFF.

This clonotype came up once. V gene TRBV5-1 combines with J gene TRBJ2-7; 8 nucleotides line up with TRBD1. Germline lookup yields CDR1 SGHRS and CDR2 YFSETQ. The ends lost 5 bases at V and 4 bases at J; junction bases unmatched: 11. CDR3 length: 15 residues. Here the CDR3 DNA reads TGCGCCAGCAGTTACTTGACAGGGGATATTTACGAGCAGTACTTC. The encoded protein is CASSYLTGDIYEQYF.

The rearrangement links TRBV7-9 to TRBJ2-4; D gene uncertain. This CDR3 spans 13 amino acids. Deletions cut 5 bases from V and 2 bases from J, with 7 bases between. CDR1 SEHNR and CDR2 FQNEAQ come from the germline V gene (reference sequence). In DNA form, the CDR3 reads TGTGCCAGCAGCCCGGGTTCCAAAAACATTCAGTACTTC. Translating it yields CASSPGSKNIQYF.

CDR3 sequence: CASSWRTGTDTQYF. Written as DNA, the CDR3 is TGCGCCAGCAGCTGGCGGACTGGCACAGATACGCAGTATTTT. The V gene is TRBV5-1, the J gene TRBJ2-3; D possibly corresponds to TRBD2 (5 bases). Germline CDR1 and CDR2: SGHRS and YFSETQ. Trimming took 3 bases from V and 1 from J, leaving 9 bases between them. CDR3 length equals 14 residues.